These 20 T cell receptor beta chains share one sample of origin, sequenced in a study of early T cells in non-severe SARS-CoV-2 infection. One entry per CDR3 protein, called by TCRdb with MiXCR from the 5' RACE reads. The data show approximately 81,000 distinct CDR3 sequences, 5.5% to 7.5% seen once. Sample: whole blood. These receptors all come from an adult who was a healthcare worker with PCR-confirmed SARS-CoV-2 infection or an uninfected control (not recorded which).

This clonotype was seen a few times. The CDR3 reads CASSHAGTGGNTIYF. DNA for the CDR3: TGCGCCAGCAGCCATGCCGGGACAGGGGGAAACACCATATATTTT. The chain has TRBV4-3 and TRBJ1-3, with 9 bases fitting TRBD1. The CDR3 covers 15 residues. CDR1 is LGHNA, CDR2 YSLEER, per germline. The V segment lost 3 bases and the J segment 4 bases; nucleotides outside the gene matches: 4.

This sequence joins TRBV5-1 and TRBJ1-3; TRBD1 matches at 10 bases. CDR3 length equals 16 residues. From germline, CDR1 is SGHRS and CDR2 YFSETQ. V was pared by 0 bases and J by 0 bases, with 0 bases of the junction left unmatched. CDR3 sequence: CASSLGQGASGNTIYF. CDR3 nucleotides: TGCGCCAGCAGCTTGGGACAGGGGGCCTCTGGAAACACCATATATTTT.

This chain connects TRBV6-5 to TRBJ2-7; 11 bases are shared with TRBD2. Germline assignment: CDR1 MNHEY and CDR2 SVGAGI. The CDR3 is 13 amino acids. The V gene end was trimmed by 5 bases and the J gene end by 7 bases; junction bases not matched to a gene: 4. The DNA for the CDR3 is TGTGCCAGCAGTGGACTAGCGGGTGGGGAGCAGTACTTC. The encoded protein is CASSGLAGGEQYF.

In this sample, this clonotype turned up many times. V usage is TRBV10-3 and J usage is TRBJ1-1; no clear D gene. Per the germline V gene, CDR1 is ENHRY and CDR2 is SYGVKD. V lost 4 bases and J lost 1, with 10 bases in between. This CDR3 spans 14 amino acids. CDR3: CAISVGQQNTEAFF. DNA for the CDR3: TGTGCCATCAGTGTTGGGCAGCAGAACACTGAAGCTTTCTTT.

In this sample, this clonotype turned up many times. The chain joins TRBV20-1 to TRBJ1-2; 7 positions match TRBD1. The germline V gene has CDR1 DFQATT and CDR2 SNEGSKA (reference sequence). The CDR3 is 12 residues long. The V and J ends lost 6 bases and 3 bases, in that order; junction bases with no gene match: 4. CDR3 coding DNA: TGCAGTGCGCGGACAGGACACTATGGCTACACCTTC. Protein sequence: CSARTGHYGYTF.

This clonotype came up a few times. The chain uses TRBV7-2 and TRBJ1-6; TRBD1 matches 9 bases. V dropped 4 bases and J dropped 6; count of bases not matched to a gene: 7. Germline V gives CDR1 SGHTA, CDR2 FQGNSA. This CDR3 has 16 residues. The CDR3 nucleotides read TGTGCCAGCAGCTCCGCCCCGGGACAGGGTAATTCACCCCTCCACTTT. Amino acids: CASSSAPGQGNSPLHF.

This clonotype was counted ten times or more. This chain links TRBV5-6 with TRBJ1-1; 9 bases fit TRBD1. V dropped 2 bases and J dropped 10; count of bases not matched to a gene: 0. Germline CDR1 and CDR2: SGHDT and YYEEEE. The CDR3 is 11 amino acids. The CDR3 DNA follows: TGTGCCAGCAGCTTACAGGGGGCAGCTTTCTTT. Protein: CASSLQGAAFF. Variable domain in full (rest from reference TRBV5-6 and TRBJ1-1): DAGVTQSPTHLIKTRGQQVTLRCSPKSGHDTVSWYQQALGQGPQFIFQYYEEEERQRGNFPDRFSGHQFPNYSSELNVNALLLGDSALYLCASSLQGAAFFGQGTRLTVV.

The CDR3 loop reads CASSQGPGDDYEQYF. The CDR3 DNA follows: TGTGCCAGCAGCCAAGGTCCCGGGGACGACTACGAGCAGTACTTC. The chain combines TRBV4-2 with TRBJ2-7, with D perhaps being TRBD1 or TRBD2 (5 bases each). The V end was cut by 1 base, the J end by 3 bases, with 13 bases between. CDR1 is LGHNA, CDR2 YNFKEQ, per germline. The CDR3 totals 15 residues.

In its sample, this clonotype was seen many times. The chain carries TRBV6-5 and TRBJ2-3; TRBD2 agrees at 8 bases. This CDR3 is 14 amino acids long. The germline gives CDR1 MNHEY, CDR2 SVGAGI. Losses at the gene ends were 6 bases for V and 5 bases for J; bases not matched to a gene: 7. CDR3 coding DNA: TGTGCCAGCAGGCCCGGGGGGGTCGGAGATACGCAGTATTTT. This encodes CASRPGGVGDTQYF.

The chain combines TRBV7-6 with TRBJ1-4; 10 nucleotides align to TRBD1. The V and J ends lost 4 bases and 6 bases, in that order; junction bases with no gene match: 5. The V gene's germline CDR1 is SGHVS and CDR2 FNYEAQ. The CDR3 runs 15 residues. This CDR3 is CASSSSGTGDEKLFF. The CDR3 DNA is TGTGCCAGCAGCTCCTCCGGGACAGGGGATGAAAAACTGTTTTTT.

The genes are TRBV10-2 and TRBJ2-7, with TRBD1 matching 8 bases. With V trimmed by 8 bases and J by 2 bases, 8 bases remained unmatched. The length of the CDR3 is 14 residues. Germline V CDR1 and CDR2: WSHSY, SAAADI. The CDR3 DNA reads TGCGCCAGCTATGACCAGGGGGCTCCCTACGAGCAGTACTTC. Amino acids: CASYDQGAPYEQYF.

This clonotype was seen many times. This chain links TRBV9 with TRBJ2-2; D is undetermined. Germline-derived CDR1 and CDR2 are SGDLS and YYNGEE. V shed 5 bases and J shed 6 bases, with 8 bases lying between them. This CDR3 contains 12 residues. This chain's CDR3 is CASSLISGELFF. The CDR3 nucleotides read TGTGCCAGCAGTCTCATATCCGGGGAGCTGTTTTTT.

This clonotype was found many times. The J gene is TRBJ2-3, the V gene TRBV11-2, with TRBD1 as a possible D gene (6 bases). CDR1 and CDR2 (germline): SGHAT, FQNNGV. This CDR3 spans 16 amino acids. Trimming took off 6 bases at V and 0 bases at J, with 16 bases between the two ends. The CDR3 reads CASSSSGAHSTDTQYF. The CDR3 DNA reads TGTGCCAGCAGTTCATCAGGGGCCCATAGCACAGATACGCAGTATTTT.

This clonotype was observed many times. V is TRBV18 and J is TRBJ2-7, with unresolved D. The CDR3 runs to 11 residues. Trimming cost V 2 bases and J 5 bases, with 4 bases left between them. Germline V gives CDR1 KGHSH, CDR2 LQKENI. CDR3 sequence reads: CASSPMDEQYF. The CDR3, as DNA: TGTGCCAGCTCACCAATGGACGAGCAGTACTTC.

The chain couples TRBV5-1 to TRBJ2-2, with 7 bases matching TRBD1. CDR1 and CDR2 from the germline V gene are SGHRS and YFSETQ. This CDR3 has 15 residues. Unmatched junction bases numbered 1, after V lost 0 bases and J lost 2 bases. Written as DNA, the CDR3 is TGCGCCAGCAGCTTGGTAGGGGGCAACACCGGGGAGCTGTTTTTT. Protein product: CASSLVGGNTGELFF. Complete variable domain (other parts from reference TRBV5-1 and TRBJ2-2): KAGVTQTPRYLIKTRGQQVTLSCSPISGHRSVSWYQQTPGQGLQFLFEYFSETQRNKGNFPGRFSGRQFSNSRSEMNVSTLELGDSALYLCASSLVGGNTGELFFGEGSRLTVL.

This clonotype was detected ten times or more. The DNA for the CDR3 is TGTGCCAGCAGAAACAGGGGTGAGACCCAGTACTTC. This encodes CASRNRGETQYF. V usage is TRBV27 and J usage is TRBJ2-5; 7 positions agree with TRBD1. Germline V gives CDR1 MNHEY, CDR2 SMNVEV (reference sequence). Unmatched junction bases numbered 3, after V lost 6 bases and J lost 5 bases. CDR3 length: 12 amino acids.

In this sample, this clonotype turned up many times. V gene TRBV27 combines with J gene TRBJ1-1; 12 nucleotides match TRBD1. CDR1 is MNHEY and CDR2 is SMNVEV in the germline V gene (reference sequence). Trimming removed 4 bases from V and 4 bases from J; junction bases left unmatched: 4. The CDR3 has 15 residues. DNA for the CDR3: TGTGCCAGCAGTTCGGGACAGGGGGCGCTCACTGAAGCTTTCTTT. The encoded protein is CASSSGQGALTEAFF.

On this clonotype: One end of the junction is discordant with germline, which a read error may explain. This rearrangement joins TRBV10-1 to TRBJ2-7, with 7 bases that match TRBD2. The CDR3 contains 9 residues. Germline V CDR1 and CDR2: WNHNN, SYGVQD (reference sequence). This CDR3 reads CASSRDYLF. In DNA form, the CDR3 reads TGCGCCAGCAGTCGGGACTATTTGTTC.

This chain joins TRBV9 and TRBJ1-4; D is possibly TRBD1 (6 bases). From germline, CDR1 is SGDLS and CDR2 YYNGEE. Trimming cost V 4 bases and J 7 bases, with 14 bases left between them. The CDR3 is 14 amino acids. CDR3 DNA sequence: TGTGCCAGCAGCCCACAGGGTACGGGTGAAAAACTGTTTTTT. This translates into CASSPQGTGEKLFF.

This clonotype appeared many times. The chain couples TRBV4-2 to TRBJ1-4; 7 bases match TRBD1. The trim removed 4 bases at V and 7 bases at J, leaving 6 bases unmatched. Germline CDR1 is LGHNA and CDR2 is YNFKEQ. This CDR3 has 14 residues. The CDR3 region is CASSLQGMGEKLFF. The DNA of the CDR3 is TGTGCCAGCAGCCTACAGGGGATGGGTGAAAAACTGTTTTTT.